Below, 24 T cell receptor beta chains from the same sample are listed, as sequenced in a study of vaccination and CD4 T cells after COVID-19. The assay that was used to sequence DNA from cultured CD4+ T cells was the Oncomine TCR Beta short-read assay. TCRdb reanalysed the PCR reads using MiXCR and keeps one entry per CDR3 protein. The sample contains some 21,000 distinct CDR3 sequences, about 45% of which appear only once. No antigen has been assigned to these receptors. Stated time point: late sampling 161 to 241 days after vaccination in three convalescent patients. Indicated treatment: roughly 11-day PBMC culture with coronavirus spike peptide pools or control peptides (ViraFEST assay). The source was CD4+ T cells from blood, cultured in vitro, collected about 7 months after SARS-CoV-2 vaccination. The receptors were gathered from a human donor who had recovered from COVID-19.

This clonotype was seen only a few times. V and J are TRBV7-3 and TRBJ2-3; 7 bases line up with TRBD1. The CDR3 is 16 amino acids. Trimming at V came to 5 bases and at J to 4 bases, leaving 12 bases not matched to a gene. From germline, CDR1 is SGHTA and CDR2 FQGTGA. The CDR3 reads CASSLTGRRTPDTQYF. In nucleotides, the CDR3 is TGTGCCAGCAGCCTGACAGGGCGCCGGACTCCAGATACGCAGTATTTT.

The chain is built from TRBV6-5 and TRBJ1-2; the D is unclear. CDR3 length equals 14 residues. V shed 0 bases and J shed 2 bases, with 7 bases lying between them. Germline CDR1 reads MNHEY; CDR2 reads SVGAGI. The CDR3 DNA follows: TGTGCCAGCAGTTACTCACAACAGAACTATGGCTACACCTTC. This gives the protein CASSYSQQNYGYTF.

Remarks on this clonotype: Germline and junction disagree at one end, which may indicate a read error. The J gene is TRBJ2-6, the V gene TRBV20-1; the D is unclear. This CDR3 comprises 14 residues. Germline V gene data show CDR1 as DFQATT and CDR2 as SNEGSKA (reference sequence). The CDR3 DNA is TGCAGTGCCCTACTTAGCTCTGGGTCCAACGTCCTGACTTTC. Translating gives CSALLSSGSNVLTF.

This clonotype was counted a few times. The V call is TRBV28, the J call TRBJ2-3; no clear D. CDR3 length: 10 amino acids. Per the germline V gene, CDR1 is MDHEN and CDR2 is SYDVKM. The V end lost 8 bases, the J end lost 3 bases, and 3 bases lay between the germline ends. The CDR3 DNA reads TGTGCCAGCTCAACAGATACGCAGTATTTT. Amino acid sequence: CASSTDTQYF.

The chain couples TRBV20-1 to TRBJ1-6; tentative D call: TRBD1 (5 bases). The CDR3 length is 13 residues. V gave up 3 bases and J gave up 7 bases, with 10 bases separating them. In germline, CDR1 is DFQATT, CDR2 SNEGSKA (reference sequence). The CDR3 here is CSASGAINSPLHF. In nucleotides, the CDR3 is TGCAGTGCTAGTGGGGCCATAAATTCACCCCTCCACTTT.

This clonotype was counted between two and nine times. CDR3 amino acids: CASSLEQAGEWRDYGYTF. In nucleotides, the CDR3 is TGTGCCAGCAGCTTAGAACAGGCAGGGGAGTGGAGAGACTATGGCTACACCTTC. The gene calls are TRBV7-9 and TRBJ1-2, with a tentative D call TRBD1 (6 bases). Per germline, CDR1 SEHNR and CDR2 FQNEAQ (reference sequence). V lost 1 base and J 3 bases, leaving 21 bases between the germline ends. The CDR3 runs to 18 residues.

The chain uses TRBV20-1 and TRBJ1-2; the D is unclear. The CDR3 sequence is 14 residues long. V lost 3 bases to trimming and J lost 0 bases, with 11 bases between them. Germline V gene lookup returns CDR1 DFQATT and CDR2 SNEGSKA (reference sequence). The CDR3 DNA sequence: TGCAGTGCTAGGCGAAGGGCAGCTAACTATGGCTACACCTTC. Residues: CSARRRAANYGYTF.

V gene TRBV15 combines with J gene TRBJ2-7; no firm D call. Trimming removed 0 bases at V and 1 base at J, with 10 bases between. The CDR3 has 15 residues. Germline V gives CDR1 LNHNV, CDR2 YYDKDF (reference sequence). CDR3 nucleotides: TGTGCCACCAGCAGAGATCTGGGCCAGTCCTACGAGCAGTACTTC. It translates to CATSRDLGQSYEQYF.

This chain joins TRBV5-6 and TRBJ2-7; 12 bases match TRBD2. Unmatched junction bases numbered 8, after V lost 4 bases and J lost 0 bases. The CDR3 extends over 17 amino acids. CDR1 is SGHDT, CDR2 YYEEEE, per germline. The CDR3 here is CASSPRRLAGASYEQYF. CDR3 bases: TGTGCCAGCAGCCCTAGAAGACTAGCGGGGGCCTCCTACGAGCAGTACTTC.

This clonotype was seen a handful of times. V and J are TRBV19 and TRBJ1-5; possibly TRBD1 for D (5 bases). Looked up from germline, CDR1 is LNHDA and CDR2 is SQIVND (reference sequence). The CDR3 is 16 amino acids. V was pared by 4 bases and J by 4 bases, with 17 bases between. In DNA, the CDR3 is TGTGCCAGTAGTACCGACAGAATAGGGTGGAATCAGCCCCAGCATTTT. Amino acids: CASSTDRIGWNQPQHF.

By share, this clonotype counts as medium-sized. The genes are TRBV6-4 and TRBJ2-3; 11 nucleotides agree with TRBD1. With 4 bases clipped from V and 4 bases from J, the junction kept 1 base outside the gene matches. The CDR3 has 14 amino acids. Per the germline V gene, CDR1 is MRHNA and CDR2 is SNTAGT. The CDR3 bases are TGTGCCAGCAGTGGGACAGGGGGCGCAGATACGCAGTATTTT. Protein sequence: CASSGTGGADTQYF.

Concerning this clonotype: One end of the junction is discordant with germline, which a read error may explain. The chain combines TRBV24-1 with TRBJ2-1, with TRBD1 as a possible D gene (6 bases). This CDR3 contains 15 residues. Looked up from germline, CDR1 is KGHDR and CDR2 is SFDVKD. The CDR3 DNA follows: TGTGCCACCAGTGATTTAGGGGGTGTGGACAATAAGCAGTTCTTC. Encoded protein: CATSDLGGVDNKQFF.

This clonotype has only a few counts. This chain joins TRBV7-9 and TRBJ2-7; D gene ambiguous. V gave up 5 bases and J gave up 6 bases, with 11 bases separating them. The CDR3 is 12 residues long. CDR1 is SEHNR and CDR2 is FQNEAQ in the germline V gene (reference sequence). CDR3 DNA: TGTGCCAGCAGCCACCCCATGGGCGAGCAGTACTTC. Translating gives CASSHPMGEQYF.

The CDR3 DNA sequence: TGTGCCAGCTCACCACCGTCGGCAGGCAAAGAGACCCAGTACTTC. This gives the protein CASSPPSAGKETQYF. J is TRBJ2-5 and V is TRBV18; no clear D. CDR1 KGHSH and CDR2 LQKENI come from the germline V gene. This CDR3 spans 15 amino acids. V was clipped by 0 bases and J by 3 bases, with 11 bases between them. Supplemented by reference TRBV18 and TRBJ2-5, the full variable domain reads NAGVMQNPRHLVRRRGQEARLRCSPMKGHSHVYWYRQLPEEGLKFMVYLQKENIIDESGMPKERFSAEFPKEGPSILRIQQVVRGDSAAYFCASSPPSAGKETQYFGPGTRLLVL.

This clonotype is categorized as medium-sized. This chain joins TRBV7-9 and TRBJ1-1; a possible D gene is TRBD1 (5 bases). Germline values: CDR1 SEHNR, CDR2 FQNEAQ (reference sequence). This CDR3 has 13 residues. Trimming removed 8 bases from V and 2 bases from J, with 12 bases in between. The CDR3 is CASVGQGNTEAFF. CDR3 DNA sequence: TGTGCCAGCGTCGGGCAGGGAAACACTGAAGCTTTCTTT.

The chain is built from TRBV28 and TRBJ2-7, with D uncertain. V was cut by 5 bases and J by 2 bases, with 13 bases left in between. Germline CDR1 reads MDHEN; CDR2 reads SYDVKM. The CDR3 sequence is 14 residues long. CDR3 region: CASSPATGPYEQYF. The CDR3 nucleotides are TGTGCCAGCAGTCCAGCGACCGGTCCCTACGAGCAGTACTTC.

The chain carries TRBV20-1 and TRBJ2-2; TRBD2 matches at 12 bases. The CDR3 covers 15 residues. The V and J ends lost 3 bases and 7 bases, in that order; junction bases with no gene match: 6. Germline CDR1 and CDR2: DFQATT and SNEGSKA (reference sequence). CDR3 in amino acids: CSASPSGRVNGELFF. DNA for the CDR3: TGCAGTGCTAGCCCTAGCGGGAGGGTAAACGGGGAGCTGTTTTTT.

The chain links TRBV2 to TRBJ1-6; D unclear. The germline CDR1 and CDR2 sequences are SNHLY and FYNNEI. The CDR3 runs 11 residues. Trimming stripped 5 bases from V and 8 bases from J, with 4 bases between. The CDR3 reads CASSLYSPLHF. The CDR3 DNA follows: TGTGCCAGCAGTCTGTATTCACCCCTCCACTTT.

This clonotype has just a few counts. The chain employs TRBV20-1 and TRBJ2-1; perhaps TRBD1 as D (6 bases). V lost 2 bases to trimming and J lost 12 bases, with 20 bases between them. The CDR3 is made up of 14 amino acids. Germline CDR1 reads DFQATT; CDR2 reads SNEGSKA (reference sequence). The CDR3, as DNA: TGCAGTGCTAGACGTCCGGGACATGGTTGGGTGCAGTTCTTC. Residues: CSARRPGHGWVQFF.

With regard to this clonotype: A read error may account for a junction end that differs from germline. The chain is built from TRBV19 and TRBJ2-1; D may be TRBD2 (5 bases). The length of the CDR3 is 17 residues. Germline V gene sequence: CDR1 LNHDA, CDR2 SQIVND (reference sequence). In DNA form, the CDR3 reads TGTACCAGTAGTATTTGGCTAGCCTACTTATCCTACAATGAGCAGTTCTTC. This encodes CTSSIWLAYLSYNEQFF.

The rearrangement links TRBV7-3 to TRBJ2-5, with 10 bases matching TRBD1. Per the germline V gene, CDR1 is SGHTA and CDR2 is FQGTGA. The trim removed 3 bases at V and 3 bases at J, leaving 10 bases unmatched. The CDR3 length is 17 residues. The CDR3 protein is CASSFDGPGQGEETQYF. DNA of the CDR3: TGTGCCAGCAGCTTCGACGGGCCTGGACAGGGGGAAGAGACCCAGTACTTC. The full variable domain, in which reference TRBV7-3 and TRBJ2-5 provide the parts outside the CDR3, is GAGVSQTPSNKVTEKGKYVELRCDPISGHTALYWYRQSLGQGPEFLIYFQGTGAADDSGLPNDRFFAVRPEGSVSTLKIQRTERGDSAVYLCASSFDGPGQGEETQYFGPGTRLLVL.

The J gene is TRBJ2-3, the V gene TRBV5-1, with 8 bases fitting TRBD2. The junction had 10 bases not matched to a gene; V was cut back by 4 bases and J by 6 bases. The length of the CDR3 is 15 residues. CDR1 and CDR2 from the germline V gene are SGHRS and YFSETQ. The DNA of the CDR3 is TGCGCCAGCAGCGTATTAGCGGGAAATCTTGATACGCAGTATTTT. Amino acids: CASSVLAGNLDTQYF.

The gene calls are TRBV10-1 and TRBJ2-3; D gene ambiguous. The germline V gene has CDR1 WNHNN and CDR2 SYGVQD (reference sequence). The CDR3 sequence is 13 residues long. Trimming removed 2 bases at V and 4 bases at J, with 7 bases between. The CDR3 reads CASSENMADTQYF. The DNA for the CDR3 is TGCGCCAGCAGTGAGAATATGGCAGATACGCAGTATTTT.

V gene TRBV28 combines with J gene TRBJ1-2; D remains ambiguous. The V gene lost 2 bases and the J gene lost 2 bases, with 18 bases spanning the gap. This CDR3 has 17 residues. Germline CDR1 and CDR2: MDHEN and SYDVKM. The CDR3 nucleotides are TGTGCCAGCAGTTTAGTCTTACGGAAAACGGGGAACTATGGCTACACCTTC. This codes for CASSLVLRKTGNYGYTF.